The subject of this entry is one T cell receptor (beta chain). What it binds is unknown. This record comes from a study of cytomegalovirus exposure and HLA in healthy donors. Study details: An earlier analysis found 120 million or so unique TCR beta sequences from about 190 million T cells.

Primers included in the PCR were 60 Vbeta and 13 Jbeta primers. Measured with immunoSEQ multiplex PCR; TCRdb has only the in-frame clones, and not every one. Among about 150,000 clones, 65% to 70% were seen once, and the ten largest hold 8.5% to 12%. General study points: Earlier analysis found most TCR beta V segments productive about 87% or about 30% of the time.

The CDR3 spans 15 residues. V was clipped by 3 bases and J by 1 base, with 13 bases between them. Germline V gene lookup returns CDR1 SGHTA and CDR2 FQGNSA. The source is a young man in good health and CMV-seropositive. Specimen: PBMCs. The rearrangement links TRBV7-2 to TRBJ2-7, with D hard to call. CDR3 protein: CASSFESRSSYEQYF. CDR3 sequence (DNA): TGTGCCAGCAGCTTCGAGTCGAGGTCGTCCTACGAGCAGTACTTC.